Below, 26 T cell receptor beta chains from the same sample are listed, as sequenced in a study of T cell responses to AZD1222 COVID-19 vaccine. Profiled with immunoSEQ multiplex PCR; TCRdb holds only in-frame clones, not every one. The repertoire has roughly 99,000 clones, 89% of them found once; the top ten carry 5.5% to 8%. This specimen consisted of peripheral blood, obtained on day 0 of AZD1222 vaccination. The receptors here all came from an adult in good health.

The chain combines TRBV11-2 with TRBJ2-1; 7 bases map to TRBD2. The CDR3 covers 14 residues. Per germline, CDR1 SGHAT and CDR2 FQNNGV. The trim removed 5 bases at V and 4 bases at J, leaving 5 bases unmatched. CDR3 sequence: CASSALAMYNEQFF. CDR3 sequence (DNA): TGTGCCAGCAGCGCACTAGCGATGTACAATGAGCAGTTCTTC.

In this sample, this clone turned up a few times. The chain has TRBV3-1 (or the pseudogene TRBV3-2) and TRBJ2-3; D ambiguous. Germline V gene data show CDR1 as LGHDT and CDR2 as YNNKEL (reference sequence). This CDR3 has 14 residues. V dropped 1 base and J dropped 6 bases, with 11 bases sitting between them. Here the CDR3 DNA reads TGTGCCAGCAGCCAAGGTCCGGGCCTTGATACGCAGTATTTT. It codes for CASSQGPGLDTQYF.

J is TRBJ1-3 and V is TRBV7-9, with a weak D call TRBD1 (5 bases). V was shortened by 0 bases and J by 0 bases, with 12 bases between the two germline ends. Germline CDR1 reads SEHNR; CDR2 reads FQNEAQ (reference sequence). The length of the CDR3 is 17 residues. CDR3 region: CASSLASGPSSGNTIYF. CDR3 bases: TGTGCCAGCAGCTTAGCGTCAGGGCCTAGCTCTGGAAACACCATATATTTT.

The chain combines TRBV7-3 with TRBJ2-2; D not certain. The CDR3 has 12 residues. V was cut by 2 bases and J by 4 bases, with 2 bases left in between. Germline V gene sequence: CDR1 SGHTA, CDR2 FQGTGA. The CDR3 is CASSLLTGELFF. For the CDR3, the DNA is TGTGCCAGCAGCTTACTCACCGGGGAGCTGTTTTTT.

The chain recombines TRBV18 with TRBJ1-5, with TRBD1 matching over 11 bases. The CDR3 sequence is 15 residues long. V lost 4 bases to trimming and J lost 9 bases; unmatched junction nucleotides: 8. The germline CDR1 and CDR2 sequences are KGHSH and LQKENI. DNA for the CDR3: TGTGCCAGCTCACGTGAAGGGACAGGGGGTGGGCCCCAGCATTTT. Encoded protein: CASSREGTGGGPQHF.

The chain combines TRBV6-5 with TRBJ1-2, with no clear D. Trimming stripped 2 bases from V and 6 bases from J, with 10 bases between. The V gene's germline CDR1 is MNHEY and CDR2 SVGAGI. This CDR3 spans 13 amino acids. CDR3 amino acids: CASSYRSANGYTF. In nucleotides, the CDR3 is TGTGCCAGCAGTTACCGGTCAGCCAATGGCTACACCTTC.

This chain links TRBV20-1 with TRBJ2-5; perhaps TRBD2 as D (5 bases). The CDR3 extends over 11 amino acids. Trimming shortened V by 7 bases and J by 2 bases, and 8 bases separated the two germline ends. CDR1 and CDR2 from the germline V gene are DFQATT and SNEGSKA (reference sequence). CDR3 region: CSGSEQETQYF. CDR3 DNA: TGCAGTGGTAGCGAACAAGAGACCCAGTACTTC.

Written as DNA, the CDR3 is TGTGCCAGCAGCTTAAGTAGCCAGGGATACGAGACCCAGTACTTC. Amino acids: CASSLSSQGYETQYF. The chain is built from TRBV7-2 and TRBJ2-5, with D perhaps TRBD1 (5 bases). This CDR3 spans 15 amino acids. The V end lost 2 bases, the J end lost 5 bases, and 15 bases lay between the germline ends. Looked up from germline, CDR1 is SGHTA and CDR2 is FQGNSA.

V and J are TRBV7-9 and TRBJ1-3, with 8 bases identical to TRBD1. Germline V CDR1 and CDR2: SEHNR, FQNEAQ (reference sequence). This CDR3 comprises 14 residues. With V trimmed by 8 bases and J by 2 bases, 5 bases remained unmatched. CDR3 in DNA: TGTGCCAGCGGCCTACAGGGGGCTGGAAACACCATATATTTT. This sequence encodes CASGLQGAGNTIYF.

In DNA form, the CDR3 reads TGTGCCAGCAGCCCCGGGGGACTAGCGCTCTACAATGAGCAGTTCTTC. Translation: CASSPGGLALYNEQFF. The chain is built from TRBV7-6 and TRBJ2-1; 10 positions match TRBD2. The CDR3 is 16 residues long. Germline CDR1 is SGHVS and CDR2 is FNYEAQ. V dropped 5 bases and J dropped 3; count of bases not matched to a gene: 7.

This clone has only one observation. The gene calls are TRBV6-2 or TRBV6-3 and TRBJ2-7; the match to TRBD1 covers 8 bases. The germline CDR1 and CDR2 sequences are MNHEY and SVGEGT. The J segment lost 3 bases and the V segment lost 2 bases, leaving 6 bases of the junction unmatched. The CDR3 covers 15 residues. CDR3 sequence reads: CASSYQGQVIYEQYF. The CDR3 nucleotides are TGTGCCAGCAGTTACCAGGGACAGGTTATCTACGAGCAGTACTTC.

The genes are TRBV5-6 and TRBJ2-1, with TRBD2 matching over 8 bases. V gave up 4 bases and J gave up 3 bases; unmatched junction bases: 0. Germline assignment: CDR1 SGHDT and CDR2 YYEEEE. The CDR3 is made up of 13 amino acids. The CDR3 DNA is TGTGCCAGCAGCCGGGGGGGCTACAATGAGCAGTTCTTC. It yields the protein CASSRGGYNEQFF. Full variable domain (remainder filled in from reference TRBV5-6 and TRBJ2-1): DAGVTQSPTHLIKTRGQQVTLRCSPKSGHDTVSWYQQALGQGPQFIFQYYEEEERQRGNFPDRFSGHQFPNYSSELNVNALLLGDSALYLCASSRGGYNEQFFGPGTRLTVL.

This chain uses TRBV28 with TRBJ2-7; no definite D call. The germline V gene encodes CDR1 MDHEN and CDR2 SYDVKM. The CDR3 sequence is 13 residues long. The V and J ends lost 9 bases and 5 bases respectively, with 17 bases between them. CDR3 residues: CASAVVYVHEQYF. In DNA, the CDR3 is TGTGCCAGTGCCGTGGTCTACGTCCACGAGCAGTACTTC.

The CDR3 region has the DNA TGTGCCAGTCGTGGGAGCGGGAGGGACACCGGGGAGCTGTTTTTT. It specifies CASRGSGRDTGELFF. The chain carries TRBV2 and TRBJ2-2; 10 nucleotides match TRBD2. Germline-derived CDR1 and CDR2 are SNHLY and FYNNEI. This CDR3 has 15 residues. Trimming at V came to 9 bases and at J to 3 bases, leaving 7 bases not matched to a gene.

The V call is TRBV5-1, the J call TRBJ2-2; 10 bases agree with TRBD1. The CDR3 runs 17 residues. Losses at the gene ends were 3 bases for V and 5 bases for J; bases not matched to a gene: 10. CDR1 and CDR2 (germline): SGHRS, YFSETQ. The CDR3 here is CASSSLTGTGATGELFF. The CDR3 DNA reads TGCGCCAGCAGCTCATTGACCGGGACAGGGGCGACCGGGGAGCTGTTTTTT.

The rearrangement uses TRBV30 and TRBJ2-7, with 11 nucleotides matching TRBD1. Germline assignment: CDR1 GTSNPN and CDR2 SVGIG (reference sequence). After removal of 4 bases from V and 2 bases from J, the junction contained 7 bases not matched to a gene. The CDR3 totals 15 residues. CDR3 sequence reads: CAWTKPGQGAYEQYF. For the CDR3, the DNA is TGTGCCTGGACCAAACCGGGACAGGGGGCCTACGAGCAGTACTTC.

This clone occurred once. V and J are TRBV3-1 (or the pseudogene TRBV3-2) and TRBJ1-3, with a weak D call TRBD1 (5 bases). The germline CDR1 and CDR2 sequences are LGHDT and YNNKEL (reference sequence). The CDR3 is 14 residues long. The V gene lost 1 base and the J gene lost 4 bases, with 8 bases spanning the gap. The CDR3 region is CASSQGWGGNTIYF. The CDR3 DNA follows: TGTGCCAGCAGCCAAGGATGGGGGGGAAACACCATATATTTT.

The chain recombines TRBV2 with TRBJ2-1, with TRBD2 as a possible D gene (5 bases). The V gene's germline CDR1 is SNHLY and CDR2 FYNNEI. CDR3 length equals 15 residues. V was shortened by 7 bases and J by 3 bases, with 16 bases between the two germline ends. The CDR3 sequence: CASKMRASLYNEQFF. The DNA for the CDR3 is TGTGCCAGCAAGATGAGGGCTAGTCTCTACAATGAGCAGTTCTTC.

Concerning this clone: Given the absence of the conserved phenylalanine or tryptophan at the CDR3 end, a read error is likely. It is unclear where the CDR3 begins or ends on the DNA, so no DNA is shown, and the CDR3 is as TCRdb lists it. V usage is TRBV12-3 or TRBV12-4 and J usage is TRBJ1-2. The CDR3 is 11 amino acids in total, end residues counted. CDR3 sequence: CASSTGAVTEL.

The rearrangement joins TRBV5-4 to TRBJ2-2; 10 nucleotides align to TRBD1. J lost 6 bases, V lost 2 bases, and 1 base had no gene match. The length of the CDR3 is 14 residues. The V gene's germline CDR1 is SGHNT and CDR2 YYREEE (reference sequence). The CDR3 region has the DNA TGTGCCAGCAGCTTTGGGACAGGGGCCGGGGAGCTGTTTTTT. This codes for CASSFGTGAGELFF.

The chain has TRBV18 and TRBJ1-4; the D gene is possibly TRBD1 (5 bases). The germline CDR1 and CDR2 sequences are KGHSH and LQKENI. This CDR3 region has 15 residues. V shed 3 bases and J shed 4 bases, with 12 bases lying between them. The CDR3 region has the DNA TGTGCCAGCTCACCTTATGGGCAGGGTAATGAAAAACTGTTTTTT. It encodes CASSPYGQGNEKLFF.

This chain links TRBV7-6 with TRBJ2-3, with D hard to call. CDR1 is SGHVS, CDR2 FNYEAQ, per germline. The CDR3 extends over 12 amino acids. Trimming took 0 bases from V and 2 from J, leaving 0 bases between them. The CDR3 DNA sequence: TGTGCCAGCAGCTTAGCCACAGATACGCAGTATTTT. Its protein is CASSLATDTQYF.

The chain links TRBV28 to TRBJ1-5; D perhaps matches TRBD1 (5 bases). Germline CDR1 MDHEN, CDR2 SYDVKM. The CDR3 is made up of 14 amino acids. Deletions cut 3 bases from V and 7 bases from J, with 13 bases between. CDR3 sequence reads: CASSFGRERQPQHF. The CDR3 DNA follows: TGTGCCAGCAGTTTCGGCAGGGAAAGGCAGCCCCAGCATTTT.

This clone was seen just once. The chain joins TRBV7-3 to TRBJ1-1; 8 bases are a match to TRBD1. V shed 3 bases and J 11 bases; nucleotides not matched to a gene: 11. Germline CDR1 is SGHTA and CDR2 is FQGTGA. The CDR3 sequence is 14 residues long. In DNA form, the CDR3 reads TGTGCCAGCAGCTTGAGCGGACAGGGTAGTTTGGCTTTCTTT. It yields the protein CASSLSGQGSLAFF.

This clone was observed a few times. V and J are TRBV6-6 and TRBJ2-1; D remains unclear. The ends were cut back, 5 bases at V and 7 bases at J, with 15 bases in the middle. Germline CDR1 MNHNY, CDR2 SVGAGI (reference sequence). The CDR3 covers 14 residues. The chain's CDR3 is CASSEPRLRNEQFF. The DNA for the CDR3 is TGTGCCAGCAGTGAGCCGCGACTCAGGAATGAGCAGTTCTTC.

The chain combines TRBV6-5 with TRBJ2-7; the D gene is possibly TRBD2 (6 bases). With 5 bases removed from V and 2 bases from J, the gap between germline ends came to 16 bases. This CDR3 is 15 amino acids long. Germline assignment: CDR1 MNHEY and CDR2 SVGAGI. The CDR3 sequence: CASSPSGVYAYEQYF. CDR3 coding DNA: TGTGCCAGCAGTCCCTCGGGAGTATATGCCTACGAGCAGTACTTC.